This TCR beta chain was captured by sequencing in a study of OX40 agonist ivuxolimab in advanced cancers. Study context: Ivuxolimab, an agonist antibody against OX40 (CD134), was given to patients. Hepatocellular carcinoma, melanoma, renal cell or head and neck cancer affected the dose-escalation patients.

CDR3 length: 12 residues. Data came from immunoSEQ multiplex PCR; TCRdb stores just in-frame clones and leaves some out. Of about 89,000 clones in the sample, about nine tenths are singletons; the top ten hold around 0.72%. The source was CD4+ or CD8+ T cells sorted from blood, collected in a trial of the OX40 agonist ivuxolimab. The chain carries TRBV5-3 and TRBJ2-2, with unresolved D. TRBV5-3 qualifies as an ORF whose function is uncertain. The receptor was isolated from an adult with an advanced solid tumor such as melanoma, head and neck, liver or kidney cancer. CDR3 nucleotide sequence: TGTCACTTGTCCAAGAACACCGGGGAGCTGTTTTTT. Amino acids: CHLSKNTGELFF.